This TCR beta chain was recovered during a study of blood T cell repertoires in COVID-19. The overall study: Sites in the United States, Italy and Spain provided acute and convalescent COVID-19 samples. PBMCs, B-cell-depleted T cells, or T cells provided the cDNA or gDNA that made up the material.

Germline lookup yields CDR1 LGHNA and CDR2 YSLEER. There are 14 residues in the CDR3. On this clone: Compared with germline, one end of the junction differs, possibly owing to a read error.

Per the study methods: For nucleated cells, counts were estimated from reference gene primer amplification. Profiled with immunoSEQ multiplex PCR; TCRdb holds only in-frame clones, not every one. V and J calls and clone size follow that table, whereas D and trimming were derived from the DNA. The sample has some 76,000 clones; more than 75% are singletons. The sample comprised peripheral blood. This chain joins TRBV4-3 and TRBJ1-6, with D possibly being TRBD1 (6 bases). The source is a young woman with acute or convalescent COVID-19. The CDR3 DNA reads as TGCGCCAGCAACCAACAGGGTGATAATTCACCCCTCCACTTT. This gives the protein CASNQQGDNSPLHF.